Listed below are T cell receptor beta chains from one sample, sequenced in a study of glioma-infiltrating T cells. Via MiXCR, TCRdb re-called the multiplex PCR reads, giving one row per CDR3 protein. The sample includes around 100,000 distinct CDR3 sequences, under 30% of them seen just once. The sample taken for sequencing was glioma tissue, nonneoplastic brain tissue, or PBMCs (not recorded which). These receptors all come from a human donor with low-grade glioma or glioblastoma, undergoing nonglioma brain surgery, or in good health (not recorded which). Both conserved end residues are part of each CDR3. Fields, in order: J gene, clone size, D gene, V gene, CDR3 DNA, CDR3 protein. A D gene is named only where the DNA matches it firmly. For some rows the clone size is stated as once, few or many, or as a class when expanded; others skip it.

TRBJ1-2,many,NA,TRBV20-1,TGCAGTGATTATGGGACTTCCCGCGGCGGCTACACCTTC,CSDYGTSRGGYTF
TRBJ1-1,many,NA,TRBV10-3,TGTGCCATCACCTCAACAGGGAACACTGAAGCTTTCTTT,CAITSTGNTEAFF
TRBJ1-1,NA,NA,TRBV11-1,TGTGCCAGCAGCCCAAGCCCCGGGAGGAAGAACACTGAAGCTTTCTTT,CASSPSPGRKNTEAFF
TRBJ2-1,few,NA,TRBV19,TGTGCCAGTACCCTGGGACCTATCTCCTTTAGCTCCTACAATGAGCAGTTCTTC,CASTLGPISFSSYNEQFF
TRBJ2-7,NA,NA,TRBV18,TGTGCCAGCTCTCGCGGGACGGACTCCTACGAGCAGTACTTC,CASSRGTDSYEQYF
TRBJ2-5,NA,TRBD2,TRBV7-2,TGTGCCACGAATCCTAGGGCTAGCGGGGGGCAAGAGGCCCAGTACTTC,CATNPRASGGQEAQYF
TRBJ1-1,many,NA,TRBV4-2,TGTGCCAGCAGCCAGCCCGCCGACGATACTCTTCGAGCTTTCTTT,CASSQPADDTLRAFF
TRBJ2-1,many,NA,TRBV18,TGTGCCAGCTCACCAAATGGGGGCTCCTACAATGAGCAGTTCTTC,CASSPNGGSYNEQFF
TRBJ2-5,many,NA,TRBV20-1,TGCAGTGCCTCCCTAGTACAACAAGAGACCCAGTACTTC,CSASLVQQETQYF
TRBJ2-1,NA,TRBD2,TRBV28,TGTGCCAGCCTGACGGCGGGGGTCTCCTACAATGGGCAGTTCTTC,CASLTAGVSYNGQFF
TRBJ1-5,many,NA,TRBV20-1,TGCAGTGCCCGTCCGGGTGCCGACAATCAGCCCCAGCATTTT,CSARPGADNQPQHF
TRBJ2-1,few,NA,TRBV3-1,TGTGCCAGCAGCCGTGGGACCTTAGGGTACAATGAGCAGTTCTTC,CASSRGTLGYNEQFF
TRBJ1-2,many,NA,TRBV15,TGTGCCACCAGCAGACCCGGGGTTAACTATGGCTACACCTTC,CATSRPGVNYGYTF
TRBJ1-1,NA,NA,TRBV6-1,TGTGCCAGCTCGGCGATGATGAACACTGAAGCTTTCTTT,CASSAMMNTEAFF
TRBJ2-3,many,NA,TRBV20-1,TGCAGTGCTAGAGATGCGTCTTCCCCCACAGATACGCAGTATTTT,CSARDASSPTDTQYF
TRBJ1-4,few,NA,TRBV10-3,TGTGCCATCAGTGAACAGGGTACCGAAAAACTGTTTTTT,CAISEQGTEKLFF
TRBJ2-3,NA,NA,TRBV11-2,TGTGCCAGCAGATGGGGTCAGATAGATACGCAGTATTTT,CASRWGQIDTQYF
TRBJ1-1,NA,NA,TRBV7-2,TGTGCCAGCAGCTTATCTAGGCGGACGGAAGCTTTCTTT,CASSLSRRTEAFF
TRBJ1-3,NA,TRBD1,TRBV2,TGTGCCAGCAGGGGGACAGGAGGAAACACCATATATTTT,CASRGTGGNTIYF
TRBJ2-5,NA,TRBD1,TRBV11-2,TGTGCCAGCAGCTTACAGACAGGGGTAGAGACCCAGTACTTC,CASSLQTGVETQYF
TRBJ1-4,many,NA,TRBV28,TGTGCCAGCAGTTTGGGGACCGGGAATGAAAAACTGTTTTTT,CASSLGTGNEKLFF
TRBJ2-1,NA,NA,TRBV19,TGTGCCAGTAGTGACGCCGGCCCGGCGGGCATCGTGCAGTTCTTC,CASSDAGPAGIVQFF
TRBJ2-3,many,NA,TRBV20-1,TGCAGTATATACCAGGGGGGGCGGAGAGATACGCAGTATTTT,CSIYQGGRRDTQYF
TRBJ2-1,many,TRBD2,TRBV20-1,TGCAGTGCTCCCTCAGGGACTAGCGGGGGCAATGAGCAGTTCTTC,CSAPSGTSGGNEQFF
TRBJ1-1,NA,NA,TRBV18,TGTGCCAGCCCTGGACAGCGGGACACTGAAGCTTTCTTT,CASPGQRDTEAFF
TRBJ1-1,many,NA,TRBV20-1,TGCAGTGCTAGAGAGGCAGGGATGAACACTGAAGCTTTCTTT,CSAREAGMNTEAFF
TRBJ1-5,many,NA,TRBV18,TGTGCCAGCTCACCACAGGGCGGTAGGGAGCCCCAGCATTTT,CASSPQGGREPQHF
TRBJ2-7,NA,TRBD1,TRBV12-3/TRBV12-4,TGTGCCAGCTGGGGTGATGGACAGGGCACCTACGAGCAGTACTTC,CASWGDGQGTYEQYF
TRBJ2-7,many,TRBD2,TRBV20-1,TGCAGTGCCCCAGAGACTAGCGGGGCTTACGAGCAGTACTTC,CSAPETSGAYEQYF
TRBJ1-2,NA,NA,TRBV29-1,TGCAGCGTGGCGGCAGGGACTAACTATGGCTACACCTTC,CSVAAGTNYGYTF
TRBJ2-3,many,NA,TRBV6-2/TRBV6-3,TGTGCCAGCAGTTACTCGAAGGTTAGCACAGATACGCAGTATTTT,CASSYSKVSTDTQYF
TRBJ2-3,NA,NA,TRBV12-3/TRBV12-4,TGTGCCAGCAGTACAGGGTCTAGCACAGATACGCAGTATTTT,CASSTGSSTDTQYF
TRBJ1-6,many,NA,TRBV27,TGTGCCAGCAGTTTAAGGGAAAATTCACCCCTCCACTTT,CASSLRENSPLHF
TRBJ2-7,NA,NA,TRBV7-5,NA,CISVPEASWTNYEQYF
TRBJ1-1,many,NA,TRBV3-1,TGTGCCAGCAGCCAAGAAATGAACACTGAAGCTTTCTTT,CASSQEMNTEAFF
TRBJ2-3,NA,NA,TRBV11-1,TGTGCCAGCTTCCTGGGCGGCACAGATACGCAGTATTTT,CASFLGGTDTQYF
TRBJ2-3,many,TRBD2,TRBV28,TGTGCCAGCAGTTTTCGGGGGGGCAGCACAGATACGCAGTATTTT,CASSFRGGSTDTQYF
TRBJ2-3,many,NA,TRBV6-6,TGTGCCAGCAGTTACTCGACTGGGGGCGGAGATACGCAGTATTTT,CASSYSTGGGDTQYF
TRBJ1-1,many,NA,TRBV7-9,TGTGCCAGCAGTGACTACGGTCAGTTGAACACTGAAGCTTTCTTT,CASSDYGQLNTEAFF
TRBJ1-2,few,TRBD1,TRBV19,TGTGCCAGTAGTATTGGGCAGGGGGCTACAAACTATGGCTACACCTTC,CASSIGQGATNYGYTF
TRBJ2-2,NA,NA,TRBV10-3,TGTGCCATCAGTGACCCCGCCAGGGGGAACACCGGGGAGCTGTTTTTT,CAISDPARGNTGELFF
TRBJ2-5,many,NA,TRBV14,TGTGCCAGCAGCCAATGGGGAGAGACCCAGTACTTC,CASSQWGETQYF
TRBJ2-2,NA,NA,TRBV6-1,TGTGCCAGCGGGCCCGACAGTGCCGCGAACACCGGGGAGCTGTTTTTT,CASGPDSAANTGELFF
TRBJ2-3,few,TRBD2,TRBV7-9,TGTGCCAGCAGCTCAAGTAGCGGGGAGAGCGTAGATACGCAGTATTTT,CASSSSSGESVDTQYF
TRBJ2-7,NA,TRBD1,TRBV5-1,TGCGCCAGCAGCCAAAGACCCGGGACAGATAACCACTACGAGCAGTACTTC,CASSQRPGTDNHYEQYF
TRBJ2-1,NA,NA,TRBV27,TGTGCCAGCAGTTTATTCGGGGCCAGGGATGAGCAGTTCTTC,CASSLFGARDEQFF
TRBJ1-6,many,NA,TRBV19,TGTGCCAGTAGTATTGAGGTACAGCTTTCACCCCTCCACTTT,CASSIEVQLSPLHF
TRBJ1-2,NA,NA,TRBV5-1,TGCGCCAGCAGTCCTGGATGGGCCTCCAACTATGGCTACGCCTTC,CASSPGWASNYGYAF
TRBJ1-1,NA,NA,TRBV29-1,TGCAGCGTGGAGAGGGGTAGGAACACTGAAGCTTTCTTT,CSVERGRNTEAFF
TRBJ2-3,few,NA,TRBV5-1,TGCGCCAGCAGCTCATCACAGGATACGCAGTATTTT,CASSSSQDTQYF
TRBJ1-5,NA,NA,TRBV19,TGTGCCAGTAGTATTGCGGAATGGCAGCCCCAGCATTTT,CASSIAEWQPQHF
TRBJ1-2,NA,NA,TRBV19,TGTGCCAGTAGTGCTCGCCAGGGCTACTATGGCTACACCTTC,CASSARQGYYGYTF
TRBJ2-7,few,TRBD1,TRBV15,TGTGCCACCAGCAGAGACAGGGGGCCGAGGGAGCAGTACTTC,CATSRDRGPREQYF
TRBJ2-5,many,NA,TRBV7-3,TGTGCCAGCAGCCCTGGGGACTACCAAGAGACCCAGTACTTC,CASSPGDYQETQYF
TRBJ1-5,many,TRBD1,TRBV7-8,TGTGCCAGCAGCCCCGGACAGGGAGGGGTTGAACCCCAGCATTTT,CASSPGQGGVEPQHF
TRBJ2-1,many,TRBD2,TRBV27,TGTGCCAGCAGTCCATTCCGGACTAGCGTTTACAATGAGCAGTTCTTC,CASSPFRTSVYNEQFF
TRBJ1-2,many,NA,TRBV4-2,TGTGCCAGCAGCTCTGCCACACGCCCACCCTATGGCTACACCTTC,CASSSATRPPYGYTF
TRBJ1-5,NA,NA,TRBV2,TGTGCCAGCAGTTCTGACTGGGCATATCAGCCCCAGCATTTT,CASSSDWAYQPQHF
TRBJ2-7,NA,NA,TRBV4-2,TGTGCCAGCAGCCCCTCCGGAACCTCCTGCGAGCAGTACTTC,CASSPSGTSCEQYF
TRBJ2-5,NA,TRBD1,TRBV28,TGTGCCAGCAGGGAGGACAGGGCAAAAGAGACCCAGTACTTC,CASREDRAKETQYF